Each of the 5 T cell receptor beta chains below was sequenced from the same sample in a study of T-cell reconstitution after alpha-beta-depleted transplantation in children. It was with unique molecular identifiers that the TCRbeta library was prepared. One entry per CDR3 protein results from TCRdb running MiXCR on the PCR reads. The sample lists 7,500 to 9,500 distinct CDR3 sequences, about 12% occurring once. The sample consisted of PBMCs, mostly from graft donor cells, taken 60 days after TCRalphabeta/CD19-depleted stem cell transplant. Receptors were obtained from a patient aged 2-15 years who had a stem cell transplant for inherited bone marrow failure, so the T cells may come from the graft donor.

This clonotype was counted at least ten times. V usage is TRBV18 and J usage is TRBJ2-7, with 9 bases identical to TRBD2. The CDR3 is 15 amino acids. The germline gives CDR1 KGHSH, CDR2 LQKENI. V was pared by 3 bases and J by 3 bases, with 6 bases of the junction left unmatched. This chain's CDR3 is CASSPGGRASYEQYF. The CDR3 DNA follows: TGTGCCAGCTCACCTGGCGGGAGGGCCAGCTACGAGCAGTACTTC.

This clonotype was seen repeatedly, ten times or more. V gene TRBV28 combines with J gene TRBJ2-5; D may be TRBD1 or TRBD2 (5 bases each). With 4 bases removed from V and 3 bases from J, the gap between germline ends came to 12 bases. Germline values: CDR1 MDHEN, CDR2 SYDVKM. This CDR3 comprises 14 residues. CDR3 bases: TGTGCCAGCAGTTCAGCGTGGGGGAAAGAGACCCAGTACTTC. This gives the protein CASSSAWGKETQYF.

Ten or more counts support this clonotype. The V gene is TRBV6-5, the J gene TRBJ2-6; a possible D gene is TRBD1 (7 bases). The CDR3 is 17 residues long. CDR1 and CDR2 (germline): MNHEY, SVGAGI. V lost 4 bases and J 0 bases, leaving 13 bases between the germline ends. The CDR3 DNA is TGTGCCAGCAGTTGGCGGGACAGTCCCTCTGGGGCCAACGTCCTGACTTTC. Protein: CASSWRDSPSGANVLTF.

This clonotype was recorded many times. J is TRBJ2-4 and V is TRBV27; D remains ambiguous. The length of the CDR3 is 15 residues. With 5 bases removed from V and 1 base from J, the gap between germline ends came to 12 bases. Germline V gene data show CDR1 as MNHEY and CDR2 as SMNVEV (reference sequence). The CDR3, as DNA: TGTGCCAGCAGTCCCTACAGCGCTGCCAAAAACATTCAGTACTTC. This gives the protein CASSPYSAAKNIQYF.

This clonotype was counted many times. V and J are TRBV15 and TRBJ1-5, with D hard to call. CDR1 and CDR2 from the germline V gene are LNHNV and YYDKDF (reference sequence). The CDR3 length is 16 residues. V was trimmed by 1 base and J by 9 bases, leaving 19 bases between them. CDR3 DNA: TGTGCCACCAGCAGAGCCCGGTCTGCGGTCATCAGGCCCCAGCATTTT. This encodes CATSRARSAVIRPQHF.